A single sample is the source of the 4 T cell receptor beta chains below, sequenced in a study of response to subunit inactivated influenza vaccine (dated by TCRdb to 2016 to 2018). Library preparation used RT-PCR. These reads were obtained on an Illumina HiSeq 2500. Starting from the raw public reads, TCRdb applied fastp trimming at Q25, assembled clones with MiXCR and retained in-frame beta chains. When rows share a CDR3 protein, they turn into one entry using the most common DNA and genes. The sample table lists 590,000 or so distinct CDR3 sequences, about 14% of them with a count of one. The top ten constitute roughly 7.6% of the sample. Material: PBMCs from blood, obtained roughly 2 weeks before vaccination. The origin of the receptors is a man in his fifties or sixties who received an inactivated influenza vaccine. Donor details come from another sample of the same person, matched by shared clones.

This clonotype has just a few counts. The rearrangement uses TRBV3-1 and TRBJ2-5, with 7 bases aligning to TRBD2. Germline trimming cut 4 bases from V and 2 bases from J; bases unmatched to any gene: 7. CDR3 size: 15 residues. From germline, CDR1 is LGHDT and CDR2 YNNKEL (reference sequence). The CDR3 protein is CASSPWGGGQETQYF. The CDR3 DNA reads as TGTGCCAGCAGCCCCTGGGGGGGGGGACAAGAGACCCAGTACTTC.

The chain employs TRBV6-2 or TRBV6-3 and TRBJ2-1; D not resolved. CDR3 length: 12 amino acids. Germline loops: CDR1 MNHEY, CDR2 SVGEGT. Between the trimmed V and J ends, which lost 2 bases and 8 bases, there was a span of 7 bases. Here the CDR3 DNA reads TGTGCCAGCAGTTACCGGAGCTATGAGCAGTTCTTC. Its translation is CASSYRSYEQFF.

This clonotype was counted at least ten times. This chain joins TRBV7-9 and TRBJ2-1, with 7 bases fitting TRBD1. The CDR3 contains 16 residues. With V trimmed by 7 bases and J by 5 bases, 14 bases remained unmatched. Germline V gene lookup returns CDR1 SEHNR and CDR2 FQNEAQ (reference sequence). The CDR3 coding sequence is TGTGCCAGCACCAAATGGGGGACAGAAAAAGACAATGAGCAGTTCTTC. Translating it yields CASTKWGTEKDNEQFF.

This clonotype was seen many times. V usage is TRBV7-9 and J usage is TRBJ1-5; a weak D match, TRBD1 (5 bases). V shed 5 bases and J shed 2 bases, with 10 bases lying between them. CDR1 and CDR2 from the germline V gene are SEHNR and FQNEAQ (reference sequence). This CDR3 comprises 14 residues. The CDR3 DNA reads TGTGCCAGCAGCCCCCGGGACGGCAATCAGCCCCAGCATTTT. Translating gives CASSPRDGNQPQHF.